The present T cell receptor beta chain was sequenced within a study of blood T cell repertoires in COVID-19. In the study overall: T cells, B-cell-depleted T cells, or PBMCs supplied cDNA or gDNA.

Measured with immunoSEQ multiplex PCR; TCRdb has only the in-frame clones, and not every one. The sample has around 300,000 clones; almost 90% are singletons. V lost 6 bases to trimming and J lost 2 bases; unmatched junction nucleotides: 6. The CDR3 contains 15 residues. CDR1 is MDHEN, CDR2 SYDVKM, per germline. The specimen was PBMCs or T cells enriched from blood (not recorded which). The source of this sequence is a woman aged 18-29 years with acute COVID-19. The chain has TRBV28 and TRBJ2-3, with TRBD2 matching 9 bases. The DNA of the CDR3 is TGTGCCAGCAGACGCGGGAGGGCCGTCACAGATACGCAGTATTTT. Translating gives CASRRGRAVTDTQYF.